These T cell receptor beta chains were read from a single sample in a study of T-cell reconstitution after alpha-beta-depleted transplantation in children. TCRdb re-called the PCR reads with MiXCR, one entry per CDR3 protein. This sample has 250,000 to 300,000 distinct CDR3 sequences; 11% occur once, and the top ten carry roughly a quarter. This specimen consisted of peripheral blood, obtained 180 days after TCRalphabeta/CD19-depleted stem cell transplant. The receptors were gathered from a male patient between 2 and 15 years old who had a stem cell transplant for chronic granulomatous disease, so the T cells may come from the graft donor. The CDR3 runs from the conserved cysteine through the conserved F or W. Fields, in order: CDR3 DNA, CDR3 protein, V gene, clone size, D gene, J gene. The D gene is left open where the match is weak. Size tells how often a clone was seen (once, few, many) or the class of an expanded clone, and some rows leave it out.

CDR3 DNA: TGTGCCAGCAGCCAAGGACTGCTACCCTACGAGCAGTACTTC
CDR3 protein: CASSQGLLPYEQYF
V gene: TRBV7-9
clone size: many
D gene: NA
J gene: TRBJ2-7

CDR3 DNA: TGTGCCAGCTCAACACCAACAGGGGGATCCACCGGGGAGCTGTTTTTT
CDR3 protein: CASSTPTGGSTGELFF
V gene: TRBV18
clone size: many
D gene: TRBD1
J gene: TRBJ2-2

CDR3 DNA: TGCAGTGCTAGAGGGTACGGACCTGAAGAGACCCAGTACTTC
CDR3 protein: CSARGYGPEETQYF
V gene: TRBV20-1
clone size: many
D gene: NA
J gene: TRBJ2-5

CDR3 DNA: TGTGCCAGCAGTTTTGAGGCAGGGGAAGTAGATACGCAGTATTTT
CDR3 protein: CASSFEAGEVDTQYF
V gene: TRBV12-3/TRBV12-4
clone size: NA
D gene: NA
J gene: TRBJ2-3

CDR3 DNA: TGCGCCAGCAGCCAAGGATTCGGGAGGCGGGATGAGCAGTTCTTC
CDR3 protein: CASSQGFGRRDEQFF
V gene: TRBV4-1
clone size: few
D gene: TRBD2
J gene: TRBJ2-1

CDR3 DNA: TGTGCCAGCTCTGTAGGACTAGCGGGACTCAACCGCACAGATACGCAGTATTTT
CDR3 protein: CASSVGLAGLNRTDTQYF
V gene: TRBV18
clone size: NA
D gene: TRBD2
J gene: TRBJ2-3

CDR3 DNA: TGTGCCAGCAGCCCAGCAGGGGGCCAAAACTACGAGCAGTACTTC
CDR3 protein: CASSPAGGQNYEQYF
V gene: TRBV5-4
clone size: few
D gene: TRBD1
J gene: TRBJ2-7

CDR3 DNA: TGTGCCAGCAGCCAAACTATGGGGGACATCGAAGCTTTCTTT
CDR3 protein: CASSQTMGDIEAFF
V gene: TRBV4-2
clone size: many
D gene: NA
J gene: TRBJ1-1

CDR3 DNA: TGCAGTGCAGACGACCGTGGCTCAACCCAAGAGACCTCCGAGCAGTACTTC
CDR3 protein: CSADDRGSTQETSEQYF
V gene: TRBV20-1
clone size: many
D gene: NA
J gene: TRBJ2-7

CDR3 DNA: TGCGCCAGCAGTCCCGCAGTTGGCGGCTACGAGCAGTACTTC
CDR3 protein: CASSPAVGGYEQYF
V gene: TRBV10-1
clone size: many
D gene: NA
J gene: TRBJ2-7

CDR3 DNA: TGCGCCAGCAGCCAAGAACCGCCCACTTTCCTGGGACTAGCGGCTTATCTCGAGCAGTTCTTC
CDR3 protein: CASSQEPPTFLGLAAYLEQFF
V gene: TRBV4-1
clone size: many
D gene: TRBD2
J gene: TRBJ2-1

CDR3 DNA: TGCAGCGTACCTTGGGGGACCACCGGGGAGCTGTTTTTT
CDR3 protein: CSVPWGTTGELFF
V gene: TRBV29-1
clone size: many
D gene: NA
J gene: TRBJ2-2

CDR3 DNA: TGTGCCAGCAGTCTGTACGCCGGGGAGCTGTTTTTT
CDR3 protein: CASSLYAGELFF
V gene: TRBV2
clone size: many
D gene: NA
J gene: TRBJ2-2

CDR3 DNA: TGCGCCAGCAGCGGGCAGGGGTCTGGCTACACCTTC
CDR3 protein: CASSGQGSGYTF
V gene: TRBV4-3
clone size: many
D gene: NA
J gene: TRBJ1-2

CDR3 DNA: TGTGCCAGTCCATCTTCGGCACGAACCTACGAGCAGTACTTC
CDR3 protein: CASPSSARTYEQYF
V gene: TRBV19
clone size: many
D gene: NA
J gene: TRBJ2-7

CDR3 DNA: TGTGCCAGTAGTCGCGGAGGGACATCCTACGAGCAGTACTTC
CDR3 protein: CASSRGGTSYEQYF
V gene: TRBV19
clone size: many
D gene: NA
J gene: TRBJ2-7

CDR3 DNA: TGCGCCAGCAGCTTGGTAGCGGCCTACGAGCAGTACTTC
CDR3 protein: CASSLVAAYEQYF
V gene: TRBV5-1
clone size: many
D gene: NA
J gene: TRBJ2-7

CDR3 DNA: TGTGCCAGCAGCTCTCGACAGGGGGTGTCGGCTAATGAAAAACTGTTTTTT
CDR3 protein: CASSSRQGVSANEKLFF
V gene: TRBV5-4
clone size: many
D gene: TRBD1
J gene: TRBJ1-4

CDR3 DNA: TGTGCCACCAGCAGAGGTTTAGGTTACAATGAGCAGTTCTTC
CDR3 protein: CATSRGLGYNEQFF
V gene: TRBV15
clone size: many
D gene: NA
J gene: TRBJ2-1

CDR3 DNA: TGTGCCAGCAGTTCATATAGCGGGAGACACAATGAGCAGTTCTTC
CDR3 protein: CASSSYSGRHNEQFF
V gene: TRBV12-3/TRBV12-4
clone size: many
D gene: TRBD2
J gene: TRBJ2-1

CDR3 DNA: TGTGCCAGCAGGGTTGGACCAGGGGCTGAAGCTTTCTTT
CDR3 protein: CASRVGPGAEAFF
V gene: TRBV12-3/TRBV12-4
clone size: many
D gene: NA
J gene: TRBJ1-1

CDR3 DNA: TGTGCCAGCAGCTTGGTGGATACGCAGTATTTT
CDR3 protein: CASSLVDTQYF
V gene: TRBV7-2
clone size: many
D gene: NA
J gene: TRBJ2-3

CDR3 DNA: TGCAGTGCTAGAGATCTGGCTAGCGGGGACCCAGATACGCAGTATTTT
CDR3 protein: CSARDLASGDPDTQYF
V gene: TRBV20-1
clone size: many
D gene: TRBD2
J gene: TRBJ2-3

CDR3 DNA: TGTGCCATCAGAGCCTTTTCGGAGGGAGGCTATGGCTACACCTTC
CDR3 protein: CAIRAFSEGGYGYTF
V gene: TRBV10-3
clone size: many
D gene: NA
J gene: TRBJ1-2

CDR3 DNA: TGTGCCAGCAGCTTAGGGACTAGCAGCTCTAGCTCCTACAATGAGCAGTTCTTC
CDR3 protein: CASSLGTSSSSSYNEQFF
V gene: TRBV7-6
clone size: many
D gene: TRBD2
J gene: TRBJ2-1

CDR3 DNA: TGCGCCAGCAGCCGGGCTAGCGGGGGCACAGATACGCAGTATTTT
CDR3 protein: CASSRASGGTDTQYF
V gene: TRBV4-1
clone size: many
D gene: TRBD2
J gene: TRBJ2-3

CDR3 DNA: TGCGCCAGCAGCCAAGGTCAGGGCTCAGATACGCAGTATTTT
CDR3 protein: CASSQGQGSDTQYF
V gene: TRBV4-3
clone size: few
D gene: NA
J gene: TRBJ2-3

CDR3 DNA: TGTGCCAGCAGGGACAGGGGGCAGGGTGAAAAACTGTTTTTT
CDR3 protein: CASRDRGQGEKLFF
V gene: TRBV7-2
clone size: many
D gene: TRBD1
J gene: TRBJ1-4

CDR3 DNA: TGTGCCAGCAGCCAAGGCGACAGGGTTCAAGAGACCCAGTACTTC
CDR3 protein: CASSQGDRVQETQYF
V gene: TRBV14
clone size: many
D gene: TRBD1
J gene: TRBJ2-5

CDR3 DNA: TGTGCCAGCAAAACCGGACAGGGGACCACCGGGGAGCTGTTTTTT
CDR3 protein: CASKTGQGTTGELFF
V gene: TRBV6-4
clone size: many
D gene: TRBD1
J gene: TRBJ2-2

CDR3 DNA: TGTGCCAGCAGCACCCGTCCGGGTGCAGACGATGGCTACACCTTC
CDR3 protein: CASSTRPGADDGYTF
V gene: TRBV11-2
clone size: many
D gene: NA
J gene: TRBJ1-2

CDR3 DNA: TGTGCCAGCAGCTTGGCAACTCGGACACCCTACGAGCAGTACTTC
CDR3 protein: CASSLATRTPYEQYF
V gene: TRBV5-4
clone size: NA
D gene: NA
J gene: TRBJ2-7

CDR3 DNA: TGCGCCAGCAGCTTGGCTACGGACAATTCACCCCTCCACTTT
CDR3 protein: CASSLATDNSPLHF
V gene: TRBV5-1
clone size: many
D gene: NA
J gene: TRBJ1-6

CDR3 DNA: TGTGCCACCCTTGAGGGAAGGGGCAGGAGCTCCTACAATGAGCAGTTCTTC
CDR3 protein: CATLEGRGRSSYNEQFF
V gene: TRBV15
clone size: many
D gene: NA
J gene: TRBJ2-1

CDR3 DNA: TGTGCCAGCAGCCAAGAAGGGTCGGATGAAGCTTTCTTT
CDR3 protein: CASSQEGSDEAFF
V gene: TRBV4-2
clone size: many
D gene: NA
J gene: TRBJ1-1

CDR3 DNA: TGCGCCAGCAGCTTGAGTATTAGCGGGACGAACACCGGGGAGCTGTTTTTT
CDR3 protein: CASSLSISGTNTGELFF
V gene: TRBV5-1
clone size: many
D gene: TRBD2
J gene: TRBJ2-2

CDR3 DNA: TGTGCCAGCTTGGGACAGGGGGCCTACGAGCAGTACTTC
CDR3 protein: CASLGQGAYEQYF
V gene: TRBV6-6
clone size: many
D gene: TRBD1
J gene: TRBJ2-7